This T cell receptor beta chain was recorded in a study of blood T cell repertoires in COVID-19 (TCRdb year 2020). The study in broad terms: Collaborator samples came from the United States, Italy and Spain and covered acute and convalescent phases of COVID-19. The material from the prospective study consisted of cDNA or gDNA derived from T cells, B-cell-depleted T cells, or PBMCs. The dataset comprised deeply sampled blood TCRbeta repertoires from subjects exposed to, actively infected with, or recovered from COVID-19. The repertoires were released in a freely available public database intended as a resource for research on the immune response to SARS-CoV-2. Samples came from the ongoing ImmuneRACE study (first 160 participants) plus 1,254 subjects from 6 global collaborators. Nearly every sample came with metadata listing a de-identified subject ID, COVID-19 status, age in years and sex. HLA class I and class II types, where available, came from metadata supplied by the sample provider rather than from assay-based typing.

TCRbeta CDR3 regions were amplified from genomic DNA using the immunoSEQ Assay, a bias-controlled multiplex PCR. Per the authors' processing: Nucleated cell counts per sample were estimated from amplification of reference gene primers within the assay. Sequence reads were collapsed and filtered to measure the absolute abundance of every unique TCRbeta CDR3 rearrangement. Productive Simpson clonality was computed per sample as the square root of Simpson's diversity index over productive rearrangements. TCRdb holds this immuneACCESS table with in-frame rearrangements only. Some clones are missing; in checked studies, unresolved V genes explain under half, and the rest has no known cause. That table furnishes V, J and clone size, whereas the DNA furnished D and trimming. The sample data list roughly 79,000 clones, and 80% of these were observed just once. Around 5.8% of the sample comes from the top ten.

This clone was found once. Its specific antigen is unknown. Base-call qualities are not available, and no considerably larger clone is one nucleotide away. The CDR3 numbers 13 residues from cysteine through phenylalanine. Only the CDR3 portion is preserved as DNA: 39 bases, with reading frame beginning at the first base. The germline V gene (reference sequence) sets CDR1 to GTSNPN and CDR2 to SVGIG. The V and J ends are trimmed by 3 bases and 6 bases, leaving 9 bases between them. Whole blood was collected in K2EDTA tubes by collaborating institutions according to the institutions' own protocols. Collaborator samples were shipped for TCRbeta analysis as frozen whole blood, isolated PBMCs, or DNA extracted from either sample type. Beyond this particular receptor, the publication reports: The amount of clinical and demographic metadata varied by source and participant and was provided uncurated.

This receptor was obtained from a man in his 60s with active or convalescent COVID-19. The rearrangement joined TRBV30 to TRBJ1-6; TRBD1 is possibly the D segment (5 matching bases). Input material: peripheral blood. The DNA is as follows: TGTGCCTGGAGAAGGCAGGGTAATTCACCCCTCCACTTT. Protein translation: CAWRRQGNSPLHF.